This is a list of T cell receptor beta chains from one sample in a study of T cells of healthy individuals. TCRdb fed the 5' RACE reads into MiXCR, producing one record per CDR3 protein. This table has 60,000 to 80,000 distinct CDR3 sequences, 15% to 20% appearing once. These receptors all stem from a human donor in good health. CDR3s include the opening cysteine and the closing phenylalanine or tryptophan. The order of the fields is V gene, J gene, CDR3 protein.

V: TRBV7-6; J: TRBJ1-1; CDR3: CASSLGTGLNTEAFF
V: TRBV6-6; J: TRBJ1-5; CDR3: CASRIPGQNNQPQHF
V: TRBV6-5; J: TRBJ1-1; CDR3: CASSYQAGFTEAFF
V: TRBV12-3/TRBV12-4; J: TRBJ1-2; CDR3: CASRRSGQGTDGYTF
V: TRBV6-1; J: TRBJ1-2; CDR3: CASSEGGNYGYTF
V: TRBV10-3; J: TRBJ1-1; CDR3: CAQGDGTEAFF
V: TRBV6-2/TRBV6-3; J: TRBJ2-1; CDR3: CASTQLADSYNEQFF
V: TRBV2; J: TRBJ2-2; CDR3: CASSDPRYTGELFF
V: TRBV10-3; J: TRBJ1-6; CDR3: CAYKDSINSPLHF
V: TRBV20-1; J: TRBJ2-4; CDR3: CSARAGGNIQYF
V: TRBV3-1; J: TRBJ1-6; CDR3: CASSYGTENSPLHF
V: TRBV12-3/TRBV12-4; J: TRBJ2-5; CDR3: CASSLAKETQYF